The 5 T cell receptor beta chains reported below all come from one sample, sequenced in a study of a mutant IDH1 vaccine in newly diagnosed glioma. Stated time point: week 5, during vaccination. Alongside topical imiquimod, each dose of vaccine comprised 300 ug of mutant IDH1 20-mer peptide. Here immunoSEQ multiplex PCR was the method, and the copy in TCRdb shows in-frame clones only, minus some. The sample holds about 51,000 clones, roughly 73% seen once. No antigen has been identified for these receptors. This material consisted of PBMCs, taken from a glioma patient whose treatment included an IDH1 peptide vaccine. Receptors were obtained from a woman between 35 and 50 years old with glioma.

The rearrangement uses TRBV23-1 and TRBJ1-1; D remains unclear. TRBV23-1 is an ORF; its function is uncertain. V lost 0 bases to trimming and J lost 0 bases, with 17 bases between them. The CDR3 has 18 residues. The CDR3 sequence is CASSQSVSAEHLNTEAFF. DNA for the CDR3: TGCGCCAGCAGTCAATCGGTTTCGGCTGAGCACCTGAACACTGAAGCTTTCTTT.

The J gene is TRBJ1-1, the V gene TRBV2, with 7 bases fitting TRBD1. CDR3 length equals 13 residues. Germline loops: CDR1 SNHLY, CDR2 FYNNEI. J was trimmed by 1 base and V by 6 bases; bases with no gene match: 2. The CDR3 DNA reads TGTGCCAGCAGGAGGACAGGGAACACTGAAGCTTTCTTT. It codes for CASRRTGNTEAFF.

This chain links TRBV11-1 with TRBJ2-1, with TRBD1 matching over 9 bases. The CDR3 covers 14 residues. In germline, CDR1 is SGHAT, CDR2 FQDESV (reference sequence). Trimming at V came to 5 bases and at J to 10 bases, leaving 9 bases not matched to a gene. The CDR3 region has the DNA TGTGCCAGCAGCCCCATGGACAGGGGCTGGGAGCAGTTCTTC. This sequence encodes CASSPMDRGWEQFF.

CDR3 nucleotide sequence: TGTGCCAGTAGTCTAGGGACAGGGGTGGGCACTGAAGCTTTCTTT. Protein product: CASSLGTGVGTEAFF. V gene TRBV19 combines with J gene TRBJ1-1; 10 bases are shared with TRBD1. CDR3 length equals 15 residues. From germline, CDR1 is LNHDA and CDR2 SQIVND (reference sequence). With V trimmed by 5 bases and J by 4 bases, 7 bases remained unmatched.

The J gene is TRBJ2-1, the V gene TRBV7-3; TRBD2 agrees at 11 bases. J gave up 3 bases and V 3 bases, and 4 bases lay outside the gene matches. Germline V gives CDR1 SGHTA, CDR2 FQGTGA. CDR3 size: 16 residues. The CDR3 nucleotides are TGTGCCAGCAGCTTCCTTAGCGGGGGGGACTACAATGAGCAGTTCTTC. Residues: CASSFLSGGDYNEQFF.